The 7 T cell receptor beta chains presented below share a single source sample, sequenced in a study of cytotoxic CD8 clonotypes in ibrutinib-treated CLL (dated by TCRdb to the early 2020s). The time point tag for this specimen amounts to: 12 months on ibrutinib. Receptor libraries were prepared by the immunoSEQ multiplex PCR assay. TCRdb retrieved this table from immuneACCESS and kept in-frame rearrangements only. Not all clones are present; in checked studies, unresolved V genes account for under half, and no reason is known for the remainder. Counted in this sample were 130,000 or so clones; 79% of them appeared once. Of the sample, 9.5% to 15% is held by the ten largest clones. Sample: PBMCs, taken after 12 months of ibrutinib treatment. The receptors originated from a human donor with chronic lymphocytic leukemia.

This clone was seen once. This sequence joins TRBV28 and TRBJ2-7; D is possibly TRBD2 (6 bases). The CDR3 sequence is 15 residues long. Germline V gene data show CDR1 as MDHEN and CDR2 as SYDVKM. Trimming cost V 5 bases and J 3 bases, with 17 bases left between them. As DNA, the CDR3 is TGTGCCAGCAGTCGAGGGACTGGAATGAACTACGAGCAGTACTTC. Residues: CASSRGTGMNYEQYF.

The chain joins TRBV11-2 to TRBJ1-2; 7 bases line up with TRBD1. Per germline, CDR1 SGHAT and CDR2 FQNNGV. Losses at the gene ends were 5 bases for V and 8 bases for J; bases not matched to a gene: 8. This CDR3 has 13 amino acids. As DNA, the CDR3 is TGTGCCAGCAGCGGACAGGTCGCAGACGGCTACACCTTC. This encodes CASSGQVADGYTF.

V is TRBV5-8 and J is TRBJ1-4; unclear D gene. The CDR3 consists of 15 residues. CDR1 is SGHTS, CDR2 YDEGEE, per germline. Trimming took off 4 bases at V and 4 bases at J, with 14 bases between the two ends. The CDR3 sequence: CASSLSYSDNEKLFF. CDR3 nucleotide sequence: TGTGCCAGCAGCCTATCCTACAGTGATAATGAAAAACTGTTTTTT.

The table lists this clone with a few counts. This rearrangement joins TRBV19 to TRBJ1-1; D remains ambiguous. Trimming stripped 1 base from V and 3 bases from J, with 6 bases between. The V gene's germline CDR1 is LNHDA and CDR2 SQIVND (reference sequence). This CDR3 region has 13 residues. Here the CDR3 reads CASSIVTDTEAFF. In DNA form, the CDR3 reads TGTGCCAGTAGTATAGTTACAGACACTGAAGCTTTCTTT.

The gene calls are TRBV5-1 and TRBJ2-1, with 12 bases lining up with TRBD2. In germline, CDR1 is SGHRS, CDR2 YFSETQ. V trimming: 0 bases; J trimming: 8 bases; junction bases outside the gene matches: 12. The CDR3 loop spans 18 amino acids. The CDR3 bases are TGCGCCAGCAGCTTGGCGTCGACTAGCGGGAGCGTGGAGCATGAGCAGTTCTTC. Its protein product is CASSLASTSGSVEHEQFF.

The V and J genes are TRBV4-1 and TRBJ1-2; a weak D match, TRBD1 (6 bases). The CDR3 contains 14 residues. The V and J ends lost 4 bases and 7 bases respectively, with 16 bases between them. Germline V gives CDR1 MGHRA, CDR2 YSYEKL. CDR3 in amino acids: CASSLGPGEAGYTF. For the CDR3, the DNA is TGCGCCAGCAGCCTAGGACCAGGGGAGGCTGGCTACACCTTC.

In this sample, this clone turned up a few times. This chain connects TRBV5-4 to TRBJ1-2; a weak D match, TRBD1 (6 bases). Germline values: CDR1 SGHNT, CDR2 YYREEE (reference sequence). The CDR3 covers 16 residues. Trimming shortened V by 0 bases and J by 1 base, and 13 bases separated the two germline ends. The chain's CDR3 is CASSLEYTGINYGYTF. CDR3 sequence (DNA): TGTGCCAGCAGCTTGGAATATACAGGGATTAACTATGGCTACACCTTC.